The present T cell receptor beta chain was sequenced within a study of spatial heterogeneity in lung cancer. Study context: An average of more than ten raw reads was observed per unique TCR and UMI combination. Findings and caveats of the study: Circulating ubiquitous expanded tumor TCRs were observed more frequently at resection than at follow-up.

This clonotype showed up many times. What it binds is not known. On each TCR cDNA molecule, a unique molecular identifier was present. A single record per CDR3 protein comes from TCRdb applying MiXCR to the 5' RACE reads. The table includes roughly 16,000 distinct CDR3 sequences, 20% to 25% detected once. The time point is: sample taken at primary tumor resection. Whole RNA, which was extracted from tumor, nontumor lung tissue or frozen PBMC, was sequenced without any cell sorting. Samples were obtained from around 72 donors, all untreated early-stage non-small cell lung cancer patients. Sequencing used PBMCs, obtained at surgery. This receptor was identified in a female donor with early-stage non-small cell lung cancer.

In DNA, the CDR3 is TGTGCCAGCAGCCCCCGGACTAGCGGGAGGGCTTCGGGCACGCAGTATTTT. Residues: CASSPRTSGRASGTQYF. V gene TRBV7-8 combines with J gene TRBJ2-3; 15 bases match TRBD2. Germline values: CDR1 SGHVS, CDR2 FQNEAQ. V lost 5 bases to trimming and J lost 9 bases; unmatched junction nucleotides: 12. This CDR3 spans 17 amino acids.